One and the same sample provided the 4 T cell receptor beta chains below, sequenced in a study of CD8 T cells in Susac syndrome (dated by TCRdb to between 2018 and 2021). The method behind the library was the immunoSEQ multiplex PCR assay. RNA was extracted using the RNeasy kit, and roughly 0.5 to 1 microgram was reverse transcribed with random hexamers. TCRdb passed the public sequencing reads through fastp at Q25 and MiXCR, retaining productive beta sequences. Here each entry gathers all rows of one CDR3 protein and keeps the most common genes and DNA. Within this sample are approximately 190,000 distinct CDR3 sequences, with more than 90% of them counted one time only. Approximately 0.093% of the sample rests with the top ten. Sequenced input: CD4+ T cells from PBMCs. The receptors come from a human donor with multiple sclerosis.

This clonotype was seen a single time. V and J are TRBV9 and TRBJ1-5; D call uncertain. The CDR3 spans 14 residues. Germline-derived CDR1 and CDR2 are SGDLS and YYNGEE. Trimming shortened V by 4 bases and J by 1 base, and 9 bases separated the two germline ends. In DNA, the CDR3 is TGTGCCAGCAGCTTCGGCCAAAGCAATCAGCCCCAGCATTTT. This encodes CASSFGQSNQPQHF.

V usage is TRBV21-1 and J usage is TRBJ2-1; the listed D gene, TRBD1, was not tested against the DNA. TRBV21-1 is shown as a pseudogene. This CDR3 spans 11 amino acids. The CDR3 DNA reads TGTGCCAGCGGTCCGAGGGGTGAGCAGTTCTTC. It translates to CASGPRGEQFF.

The gene calls are TRBV3-1 and TRBJ1-6; D is ambiguous. The CDR3 spans 14 residues. V dropped 0 bases and J dropped 10 bases, with 10 bases sitting between them. Germline V gene sequence: CDR1 LGHDT, CDR2 YNNKEL (reference sequence). The CDR3 region has the DNA TGTGCCAGCAGCCAAGACGGTTTGCGATCACCCCTCCACTTT. Residues: CASSQDGLRSPLHF.

The chain employs TRBV29-1 and TRBJ2-1, with D possibly being TRBD1 (6 bases). Deletions cut 3 bases from V and 6 bases from J, with 9 bases between. The CDR3 length is 12 residues. Germline loops: CDR1 SQVTM, CDR2 ANQGSEA. This chain's CDR3 is CSVEGTTNEQFF. Written as DNA, the CDR3 is TGCAGCGTTGAGGGGACAACCAATGAGCAGTTCTTC.